The count of the clone carrying this T cell receptor (beta chain) is one. As yet, its antigen is unknown. This record comes from a study of T cell responses to AZD1222 COVID-19 vaccine. Profiled with immunoSEQ multiplex PCR; TCRdb holds only in-frame clones, not every one. The sample holds roughly 150,000 clones, 92% seen once. Trimming left V 4 bases short and J 4 bases short, with 11 bases between. The CDR3 spans 13 residues. Germline V gene data show CDR1 as SEHNR and CDR2 as FQNEAQ (reference sequence). Whole-study results and caveats: Recipients of two AZD1222 doses showed rising Spike-specific TCR breadth and depth. Repertoire sampling was restricted to post-peak T cell response timepoints. Within unmutated variant regions lay the reported targets of nearly half of spike-specific TCRs.

Sequenced here: peripheral blood, sampled 28 days after the second AZD1222 dose. The sequence was obtained from an adult who received the AZD1222 COVID-19 vaccine. The chain recombines TRBV7-9 with TRBJ2-7, with D perhaps matching TRBD2 (5 bases). CDR3 sequence reads: CASSYSRDYEQYF. In nucleotides, the CDR3 is TGTGCCAGCAGCTATTCACGGGATTACGAGCAGTACTTC.